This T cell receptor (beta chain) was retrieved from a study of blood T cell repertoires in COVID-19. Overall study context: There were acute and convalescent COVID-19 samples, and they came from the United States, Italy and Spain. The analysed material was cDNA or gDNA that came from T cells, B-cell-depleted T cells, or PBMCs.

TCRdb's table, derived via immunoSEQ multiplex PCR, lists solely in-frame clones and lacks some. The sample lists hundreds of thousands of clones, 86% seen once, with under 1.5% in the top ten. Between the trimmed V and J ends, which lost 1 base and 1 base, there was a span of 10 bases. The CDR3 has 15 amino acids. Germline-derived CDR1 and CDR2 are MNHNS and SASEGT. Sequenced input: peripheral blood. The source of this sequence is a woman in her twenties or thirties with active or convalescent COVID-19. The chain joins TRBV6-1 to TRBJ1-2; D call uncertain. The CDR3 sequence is CASSEGGRDNYGYTF. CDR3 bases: TGTGCCAGCAGTGAAGGTGGGAGGGATAACTATGGCTACACCTTC.